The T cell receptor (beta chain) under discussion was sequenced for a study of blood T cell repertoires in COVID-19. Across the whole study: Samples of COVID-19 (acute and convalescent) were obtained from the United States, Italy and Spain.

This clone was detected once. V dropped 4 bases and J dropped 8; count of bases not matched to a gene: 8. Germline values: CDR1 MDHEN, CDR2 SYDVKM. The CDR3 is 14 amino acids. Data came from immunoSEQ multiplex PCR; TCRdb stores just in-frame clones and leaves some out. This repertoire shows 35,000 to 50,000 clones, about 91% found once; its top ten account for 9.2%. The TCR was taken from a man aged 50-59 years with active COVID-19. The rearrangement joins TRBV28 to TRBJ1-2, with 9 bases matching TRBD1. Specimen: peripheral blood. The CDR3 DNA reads TGTGCCAGCAGTTCAGGGACAGGGACGGGGGGCTACACCTTC. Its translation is CASSSGTGTGGYTF.